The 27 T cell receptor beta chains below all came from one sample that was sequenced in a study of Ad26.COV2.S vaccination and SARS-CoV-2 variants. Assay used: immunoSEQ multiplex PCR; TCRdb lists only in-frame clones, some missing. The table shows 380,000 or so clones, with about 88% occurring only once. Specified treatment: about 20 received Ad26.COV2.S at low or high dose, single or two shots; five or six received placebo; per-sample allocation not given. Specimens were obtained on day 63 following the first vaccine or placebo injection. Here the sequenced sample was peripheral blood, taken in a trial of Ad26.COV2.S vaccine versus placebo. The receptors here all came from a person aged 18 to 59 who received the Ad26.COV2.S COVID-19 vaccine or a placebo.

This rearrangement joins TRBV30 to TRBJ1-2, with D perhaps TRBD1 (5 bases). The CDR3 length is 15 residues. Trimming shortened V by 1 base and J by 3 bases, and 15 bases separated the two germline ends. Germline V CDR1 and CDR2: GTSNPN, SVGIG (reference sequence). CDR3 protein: CAWSAGGTVDYGYTF. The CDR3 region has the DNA TGTGCCTGGAGTGCCGGGGGGACGGTGGACTATGGCTACACCTTC. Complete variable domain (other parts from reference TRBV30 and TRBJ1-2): SQTIHQWPATLVQPVGSPLSLECTVEGTSNPNLYWYRQAAGRGLQLLFYSVGIGQISSEVPQNLSASRPQDRQFILSSKKLLLSDSGFYLCAWSAGGTVDYGYTFGSGTRLTVV.

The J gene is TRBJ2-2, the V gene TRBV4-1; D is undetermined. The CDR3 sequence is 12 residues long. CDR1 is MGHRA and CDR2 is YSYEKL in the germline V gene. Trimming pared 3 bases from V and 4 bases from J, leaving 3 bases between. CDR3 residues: CASSQGTGELFF. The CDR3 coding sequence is TGCGCCAGCAGCCAGGGCACCGGGGAGCTGTTTTTT.

CDR3 sequence: CASSRTASSRGQPQHF. The CDR3 DNA is TGTGCCAGCAGTCGCACGGCATCGAGCCGGGGGCAGCCCCAGCATTTT. V usage is TRBV6-2 or TRBV6-3 and J usage is TRBJ1-5; the D gene is possibly TRBD1 (5 bases). CDR3 size: 16 residues. V lost 5 bases to trimming and J lost 7 bases, with 21 bases between them. Per germline, CDR1 MNHEY and CDR2 SVGEGT.

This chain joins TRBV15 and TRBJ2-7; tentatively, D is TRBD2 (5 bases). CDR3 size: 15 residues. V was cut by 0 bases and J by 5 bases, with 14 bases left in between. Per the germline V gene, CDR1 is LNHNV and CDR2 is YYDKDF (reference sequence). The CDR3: CATSRDQGSSDEQYF. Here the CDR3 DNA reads TGTGCCACCAGCAGAGATCAAGGCAGTAGCGACGAGCAGTACTTC. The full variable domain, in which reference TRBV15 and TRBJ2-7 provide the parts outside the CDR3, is DAMVIQNPRYQVTQFGKPVTLSCSQTLNHNVMYWYQQKSSQAPKLLFHYYDKDFNNEADTPDNFQSRRPNTSFCFLDIRSPGLGDTAMYLCATSRDQGSSDEQYFGPGTRLTVT.

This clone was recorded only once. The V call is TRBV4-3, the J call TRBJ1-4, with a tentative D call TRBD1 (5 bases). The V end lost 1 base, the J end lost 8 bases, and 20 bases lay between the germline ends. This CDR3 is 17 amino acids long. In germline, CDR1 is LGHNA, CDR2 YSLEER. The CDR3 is CASSQAPLQVLGEKLFF. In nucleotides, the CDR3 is TGCGCCAGCAGCCAAGCCCCCTTACAGGTCTTAGGGGAAAAACTGTTTTTT.

CDR3 in amino acids: CSVSSTSGTAGSYEQYF. DNA for the CDR3: TGCAGCGTAAGTTCAACTTCCGGAACGGCGGGCTCCTACGAGCAGTACTTC. The gene calls are TRBV29-1 and TRBJ2-7; D may be TRBD2 (5 bases). The length of the CDR3 is 17 residues. Germline CDR1 and CDR2: SQVTM and ANQGSEA. Trimming left V 6 bases short and J 0 bases short, with 24 bases between.

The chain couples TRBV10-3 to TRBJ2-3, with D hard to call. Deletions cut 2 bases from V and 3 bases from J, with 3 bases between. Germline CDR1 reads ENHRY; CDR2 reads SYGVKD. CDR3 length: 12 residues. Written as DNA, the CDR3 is TGTGCCATCAGTGAGGGGACAGATACGCAGTATTTT. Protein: CAISEGTDTQYF.

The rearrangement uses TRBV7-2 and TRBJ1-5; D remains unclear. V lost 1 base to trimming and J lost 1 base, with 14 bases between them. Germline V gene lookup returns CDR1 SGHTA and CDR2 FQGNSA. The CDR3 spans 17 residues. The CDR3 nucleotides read TGTGCCAGCAGCTTAGATTTTGGCTTCAGGAGCAATCAGCCCCAGCATTTT. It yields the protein CASSLDFGFRSNQPQHF.

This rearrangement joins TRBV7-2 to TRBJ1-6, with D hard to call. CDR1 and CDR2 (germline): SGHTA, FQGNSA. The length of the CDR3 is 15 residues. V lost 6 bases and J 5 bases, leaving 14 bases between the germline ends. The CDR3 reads CASSWMGGNNSPLHF. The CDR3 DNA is TGTGCCAGCAGTTGGATGGGAGGCAATAATTCACCCCTCCACTTT.

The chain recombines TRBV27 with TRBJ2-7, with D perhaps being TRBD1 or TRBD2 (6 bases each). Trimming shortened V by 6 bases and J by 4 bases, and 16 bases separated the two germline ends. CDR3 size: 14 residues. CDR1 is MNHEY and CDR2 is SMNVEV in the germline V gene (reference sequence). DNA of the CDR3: TGTGCCAGCAGCTACGGGGGACACCTATACGAGCAGTACTTC. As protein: CASSYGGHLYEQYF.

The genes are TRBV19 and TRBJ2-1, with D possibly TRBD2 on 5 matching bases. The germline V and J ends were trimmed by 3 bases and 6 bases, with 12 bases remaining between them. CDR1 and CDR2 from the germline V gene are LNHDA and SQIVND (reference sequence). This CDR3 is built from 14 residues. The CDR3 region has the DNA TGTGCCAGTAGTATGGTGGAGGTTCCCAATGAGCAGTTCTTC. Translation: CASSMVEVPNEQFF.

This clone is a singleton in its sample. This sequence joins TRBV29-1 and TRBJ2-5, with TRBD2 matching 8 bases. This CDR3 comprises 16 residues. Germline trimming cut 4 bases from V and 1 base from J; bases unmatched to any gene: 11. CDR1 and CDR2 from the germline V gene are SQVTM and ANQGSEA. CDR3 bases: TGCAGCGTTGTGTCTATGGAGCGGGGGTCCCAAGAGACCCAGTACTTC. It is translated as CSVVSMERGSQETQYF.

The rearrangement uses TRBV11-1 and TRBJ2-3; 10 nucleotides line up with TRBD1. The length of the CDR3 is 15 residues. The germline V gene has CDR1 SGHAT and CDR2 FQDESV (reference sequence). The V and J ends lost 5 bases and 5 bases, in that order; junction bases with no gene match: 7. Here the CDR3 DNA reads TGTGCCAGCAGCCTGGACAGGGGGAAGATAGATACGCAGTATTTT. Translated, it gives CASSLDRGKIDTQYF.

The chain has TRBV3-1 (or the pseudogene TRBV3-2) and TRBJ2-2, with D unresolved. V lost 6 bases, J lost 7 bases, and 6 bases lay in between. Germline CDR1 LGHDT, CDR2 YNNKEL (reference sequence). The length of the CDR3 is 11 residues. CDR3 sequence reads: CASRRIGELFF. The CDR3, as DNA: TGTGCCAGCAGGCGGATCGGGGAGCTGTTTTTT.

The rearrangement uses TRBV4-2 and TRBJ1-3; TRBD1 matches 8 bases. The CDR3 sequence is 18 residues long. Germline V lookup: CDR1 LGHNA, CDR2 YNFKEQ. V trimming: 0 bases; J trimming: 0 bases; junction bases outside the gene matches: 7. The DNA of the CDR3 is TGTGCCAGCAGCCAAGAATTGGCAGGGGGCTACTCTGGAAACACCATATATTTT. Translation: CASSQELAGGYSGNTIYF.

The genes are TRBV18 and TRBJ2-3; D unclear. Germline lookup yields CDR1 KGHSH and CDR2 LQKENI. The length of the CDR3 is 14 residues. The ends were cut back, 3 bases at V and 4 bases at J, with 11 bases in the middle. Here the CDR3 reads CASSPPSRADTQYF. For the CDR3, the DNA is TGTGCCAGCTCACCCCCCTCTAGAGCAGATACGCAGTATTTT.

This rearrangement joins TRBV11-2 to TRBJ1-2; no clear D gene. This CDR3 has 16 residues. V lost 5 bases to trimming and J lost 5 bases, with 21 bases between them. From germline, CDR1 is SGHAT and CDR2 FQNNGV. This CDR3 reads CASSITRTGIGYGYTF. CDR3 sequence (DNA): TGTGCCAGCAGCATCACCCGGACCGGTATTGGGTATGGCTACACCTTC.

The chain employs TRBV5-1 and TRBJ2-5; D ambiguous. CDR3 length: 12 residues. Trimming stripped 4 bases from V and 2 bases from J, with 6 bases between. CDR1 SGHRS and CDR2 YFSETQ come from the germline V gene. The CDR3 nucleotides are TGCGCCAGCAGCCCGAGACAAGAGACCCAGTACTTC. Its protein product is CASSPRQETQYF.

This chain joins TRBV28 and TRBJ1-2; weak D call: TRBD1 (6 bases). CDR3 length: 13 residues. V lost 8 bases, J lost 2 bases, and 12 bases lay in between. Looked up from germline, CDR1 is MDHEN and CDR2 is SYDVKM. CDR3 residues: CASRYGQNYGYTF. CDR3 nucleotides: TGTGCCAGCCGTTACGGACAGAACTATGGCTACACCTTC.

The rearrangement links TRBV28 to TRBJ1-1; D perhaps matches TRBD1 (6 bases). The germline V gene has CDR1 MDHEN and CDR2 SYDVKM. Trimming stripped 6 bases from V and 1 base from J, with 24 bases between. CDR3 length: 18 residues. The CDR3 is CASRGKWDIKGWNTEAFF. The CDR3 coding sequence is TGTGCCAGCAGGGGTAAATGGGACATCAAAGGGTGGAACACTGAAGCTTTCTTT.

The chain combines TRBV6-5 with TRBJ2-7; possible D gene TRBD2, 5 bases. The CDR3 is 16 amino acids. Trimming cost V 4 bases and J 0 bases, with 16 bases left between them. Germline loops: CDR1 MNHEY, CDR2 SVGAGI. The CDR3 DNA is TGTGCCAGCAGTTCTAGCAGGTCACGGAGCTCCTACGAGCAGTACTTC. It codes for CASSSSRSRSSYEQYF.

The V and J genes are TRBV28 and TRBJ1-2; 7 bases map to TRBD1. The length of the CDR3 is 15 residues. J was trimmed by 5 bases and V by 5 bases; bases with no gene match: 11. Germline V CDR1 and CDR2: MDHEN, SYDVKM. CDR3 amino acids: CASSTPGTEIYGYTF. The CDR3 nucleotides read TGTGCCAGCAGTACACCGGGGACAGAGATTTATGGCTACACCTTC.

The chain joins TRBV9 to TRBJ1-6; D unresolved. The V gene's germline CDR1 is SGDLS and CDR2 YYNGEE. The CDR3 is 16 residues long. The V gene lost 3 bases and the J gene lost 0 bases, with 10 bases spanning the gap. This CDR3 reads CASSAGSRSYNSPLHF. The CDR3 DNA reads TGTGCCAGCAGCGCCGGGAGTCGCTCCTATAATTCACCCCTCCACTTT.

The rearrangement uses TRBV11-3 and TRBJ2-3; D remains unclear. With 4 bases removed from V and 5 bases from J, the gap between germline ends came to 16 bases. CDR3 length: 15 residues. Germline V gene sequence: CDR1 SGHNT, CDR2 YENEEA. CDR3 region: CASSSYSHFIDTQYF. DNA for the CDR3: TGTGCCAGCAGCTCATACTCCCACTTCATAGATACGCAGTATTTT. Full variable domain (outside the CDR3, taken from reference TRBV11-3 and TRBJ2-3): EAGVVQSPRYKIIEKKQPVAFWCNPISGHNTLYWYLQNLGQGPELLIRYENEEAVDDSQLPKDRFSAERLKGVDSTLKIQPAELGDSAVYLCASSSYSHFIDTQYFGPGTRLTVL.

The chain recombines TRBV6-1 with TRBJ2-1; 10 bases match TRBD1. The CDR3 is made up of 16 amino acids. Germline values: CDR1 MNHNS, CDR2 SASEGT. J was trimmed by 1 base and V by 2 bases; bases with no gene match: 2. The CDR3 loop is CASSEWGQGSYNEQFF. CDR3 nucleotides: TGTGCCAGCAGTGAATGGGGACAGGGGTCCTACAATGAGCAGTTCTTC.

In DNA, the CDR3 is TGTGCCAGCAGTAAGATCCGTGGGGGAAACACCATATATTTT. This sequence encodes CASSKIRGGNTIYF. The chain employs TRBV6-5 and TRBJ1-3; D gene uncertain. Germline CDR1 reads MNHEY; CDR2 reads SVGAGI. V was pared by 5 bases and J by 4 bases, with 12 bases between. CDR3 length equals 14 residues.

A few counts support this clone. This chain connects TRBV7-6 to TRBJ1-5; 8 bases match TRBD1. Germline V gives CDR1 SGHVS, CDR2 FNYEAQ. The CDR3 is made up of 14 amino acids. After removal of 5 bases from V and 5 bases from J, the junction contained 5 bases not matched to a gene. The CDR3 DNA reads TGTGCCAGCAGCGGAGGACAGGGCGATCAGCCCCAGCATTTT. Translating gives CASSGGQGDQPQHF.